This note documents a single T cell receptor (beta chain) sequence. Antigen: not known. Germline CDR1 reads MDHEN; CDR2 reads SYDVKM. CDR3 size: 15 residues. V dropped 2 bases and J dropped 2 bases, with 10 bases sitting between them. This sample is drawn from a study of cytotoxic CD8 clonotypes in ibrutinib-treated CLL. Study-wide background: The patients comprised about eleven relapsed/refractory and more than 14 treatment-naive cases, approximately 18 IGHV unmutated. Among patients, approximately 24 responded partially and 2 completely; around 15 then stayed remitted and about 12 progressed after median around 66 months.

General study points: Baseline-level clonality went beyond age-matched healthy donors and moved in step with circulating CD8+ T-cell counts. Ibrutinib response saw clonality rise, and progression saw it return toward baseline.

The data were produced by immunoSEQ multiplex PCR, yet TCRdb's version contains in-frame clones alone and is incomplete. The repertoire holds about 92,000 clones, roughly three quarters seen once, with around 23% in the top ten. The chain couples TRBV28 to TRBJ1-5, with D unresolved. Source: PBMCs, taken after 24 months of ibrutinib treatment. The source of this sequence is a human donor with chronic lymphocytic leukemia. The CDR3 loop reads CASSLPIWGNQPQHF. The CDR3 DNA is TGTGCCAGCAGTTTACCGATCTGGGGCAATCAGCCCCAGCATTTT.